A selection of T cell receptor beta chains follows, all from one sample in a study of blood T cell repertoires in COVID-19. Profiling relied on immunoSEQ multiplex PCR, and the TCRdb table lists in-frame clones only, not all of them. The data contain more than 65,000 clones, roughly 79% of them singletons. Sequencing used peripheral blood. These receptors were taken from a woman aged 60-75 years with acute or convalescent COVID-19. Each CDR3 is given with its conserved first and last residue. Each record gives: J gene, V gene, clone size, D gene, CDR3 protein, CDR3 DNA. A D gene is named only where the DNA matches it firmly. The listing skips clone size in some rows; elsewhere it reads once, few, many or a size class.

j_call: TRBJ1-1
v_call: TRBV5-1
clone_size: .
d_call: TRBD1
cdr3_aa: CASSLGQGAGGTEAFF
cdr3_nt: TGCGCCAGCAGCTTGGGACAGGGGGCTGGAGGCACTGAAGCTTTCTTT

j_call: TRBJ2-2
v_call: TRBV11-2
clone_size: .
d_call: .
cdr3_aa: CASSHNTGELFF
cdr3_nt: TGTGCCAGCAGCCATAACACCGGGGAGCTGTTTTTT

j_call: TRBJ1-5
v_call: TRBV12-3/TRBV12-4
clone_size: .
d_call: .
cdr3_aa: CASSFRSDQPQHF
cdr3_nt: TGTGCCAGCAGTTTTCGGAGTGACCAGCCCCAGCATTTT

j_call: TRBJ2-1
v_call: TRBV4-1
clone_size: .
d_call: .
cdr3_aa: CASSQPLEVNEQFF
cdr3_nt: TGCGCCAGCAGCCAACCGCTCGAGGTTAATGAGCAGTTCTTC

j_call: TRBJ1-2
v_call: TRBV19
clone_size: .
d_call: TRBD1
cdr3_aa: CASSTTGPVYYGYTF
cdr3_nt: TGTGCCAGTAGTACGACAGGGCCTGTTTACTATGGCTACACCTTC

j_call: TRBJ2-5
v_call: TRBV12-3/TRBV12-4
clone_size: .
d_call: TRBD1
cdr3_aa: CASKLTGEETQYF
cdr3_nt: TGTGCCAGCAAGCTGACAGGGGAAGAGACCCAGTACTTC

j_call: TRBJ2-1
v_call: TRBV10-1
clone_size: .
d_call: .
cdr3_aa: CARILQGHNEQFF
cdr3_nt: TGCGCCAGGATCCTTCAGGGCCACAATGAGCAGTTCTTC

j_call: TRBJ1-6
v_call: TRBV27
clone_size: .
d_call: .
cdr3_aa: CASSLSWTDLNSPLHF
cdr3_nt: TGTGCCAGCAGTTTATCGTGGACAGATCTGAATTCACCCCTCCACTTT

j_call: TRBJ1-4
v_call: TRBV5-1
clone_size: .
d_call: .
cdr3_aa: CASSSGFATNEKLFF
cdr3_nt: TGCGCCAGCAGCTCAGGGTTTGCAACTAATGAAAAACTGTTTTTT

j_call: TRBJ1-1
v_call: TRBV6-5
clone_size: .
d_call: .
cdr3_aa: CASRDLSQGTEAFF
cdr3_nt: TGTGCCAGCAGAGACCTTTCCCAGGGTACTGAAGCTTTCTTT

j_call: TRBJ2-1
v_call: TRBV5-5
clone_size: .
d_call: TRBD2
cdr3_aa: CASSKGLEYNEQFF
cdr3_nt: TGTGCCAGCAGTAAGGGACTAGAGTACAATGAGCAGTTCTTC

j_call: TRBJ2-3
v_call: TRBV20-1
clone_size: few
d_call: .
cdr3_aa: CSASLGGSTDTQYF
cdr3_nt: TGCAGTGCTAGTTTGGGGGGTAGCACAGATACGCAGTATTTT

j_call: TRBJ2-4
v_call: TRBV28
clone_size: few
d_call: .
cdr3_aa: CASDSQGAKNIQYF
cdr3_nt: TGTGCCAGCGACTCGCAGGGGGCCAAAAACATTCAGTACTTC

j_call: TRBJ1-2
v_call: TRBV7-8
clone_size: .
d_call: TRBD1
cdr3_aa: CASSRQGLNGYTF
cdr3_nt: TGTGCCAGCAGCCGACAGGGCCTTAACGGCTACACCTTC

j_call: TRBJ1-1
v_call: TRBV19
clone_size: .
d_call: TRBD1
cdr3_aa: CASSTGGTGGRGEAFF
cdr3_nt: TGTGCCAGTAGTACCGGAGGGACAGGGGGGAGAGGTGAAGCTTTCTTT

j_call: TRBJ1-1
v_call: TRBV7-2
clone_size: few
d_call: .
cdr3_aa: CASSHGWGMNTEAFF
cdr3_nt: TGTGCCAGCAGCCACGGATGGGGCATGAACACTGAAGCTTTCTTT

j_call: TRBJ2-2
v_call: TRBV25-1
clone_size: .
d_call: .
cdr3_aa: CASSEPLQGTGELFF
cdr3_nt: TGTGCCAGCAGTGAGCCCCTTCAGGGGACCGGGGAGCTGTTTTTT

j_call: TRBJ2-7
v_call: TRBV9
clone_size: .
d_call: .
cdr3_aa: CASSVGTTYEQYF
cdr3_nt: TGTGCCAGCAGCGTAGGGACAACCTACGAGCAGTACTTC

j_call: TRBJ1-2
v_call: TRBV18
clone_size: once
d_call: TRBD1
cdr3_aa: CASSATGTYGYTF
cdr3_nt: TGTGCCAGCTCAGCGACAGGGACCTATGGCTACACCTTC

j_call: TRBJ2-5
v_call: TRBV4-1
clone_size: once
d_call: TRBD1
cdr3_aa: CASSQGFYPTGGTQETQYF
cdr3_nt: TGCGCCAGCAGCCAAGGGTTTTACCCGACAGGGGGGACACAAGAGACCCAGTACTTC

j_call: TRBJ2-1
v_call: TRBV27
clone_size: .
d_call: .
cdr3_aa: CASSSPSGFSYNEQFF
cdr3_nt: TGTGCCAGCAGTTCTCCCAGCGGGTTTTCCTACAATGAGCAGTTCTTC

j_call: TRBJ1-1
v_call: TRBV5-1
clone_size: few
d_call: TRBD1
cdr3_aa: CASSRDRQGGAFF
cdr3_nt: TGCGCCAGCAGCCGGGACCGCCAGGGGGGAGCTTTCTTT

j_call: TRBJ1-2
v_call: TRBV29-1
clone_size: .
d_call: .
cdr3_aa: CSVEIPENYGYTF
cdr3_nt: TGCAGCGTTGAAATACCGGAGAACTATGGCTACACCTTC

j_call: TRBJ1-2
v_call: TRBV7-2
clone_size: .
d_call: TRBD1
cdr3_aa: CASSSTGYGYTF
cdr3_nt: TGTGCCAGCAGCTCGACAGGGTATGGCTACACCTTC

j_call: TRBJ2-5
v_call: TRBV7-6
clone_size: .
d_call: .
cdr3_aa: CASSFNSRGAWGETQYF
cdr3_nt: TGTGCCAGCAGCTTCAATTCTCGGGGGGCCTGGGGAGAGACCCAGTACTTC

j_call: TRBJ1-1
v_call: TRBV5-1
clone_size: .
d_call: .
cdr3_aa: CASSSTSWGAEAFF
cdr3_nt: TGCGCCAGCAGCTCGACCTCTTGGGGGGCTGAAGCTTTCTTT

j_call: TRBJ2-3
v_call: TRBV28
clone_size: .
d_call: .
cdr3_aa: CASTSDFSDTDTQYF
cdr3_nt: TGTGCCAGCACCTCGGACTTTTCTGACACAGATACGCAGTATTTT

j_call: TRBJ1-5
v_call: TRBV30
clone_size: .
d_call: TRBD1
cdr3_aa: CAWSGQGDQPQHF
cdr3_nt: TGTGCCTGGAGCGGACAGGGTGATCAGCCCCAGCATTTT

j_call: TRBJ2-2
v_call: TRBV27
clone_size: .
d_call: TRBD1
cdr3_aa: CASSKQGQRTGELFF
cdr3_nt: TGTGCCAGCAGTAAACAGGGACAGCGCACCGGGGAGCTGTTTTTT

j_call: TRBJ2-3
v_call: TRBV10-3
clone_size: .
d_call: .
cdr3_aa: CAISESLLVGTDTQYF
cdr3_nt: TGTGCCATCAGTGAGTCTCTGCTAGTTGGTACAGATACGCAGTATTTT

j_call: TRBJ2-2
v_call: TRBV7-9
clone_size: .
d_call: .
cdr3_aa: CASSFRGGANTGELFF
cdr3_nt: TGTGCCAGCAGCTTCCGGGGCGGGGCGAACACCGGGGAGCTGTTTTTT

j_call: TRBJ2-7
v_call: TRBV15
clone_size: .
d_call: TRBD1
cdr3_aa: CATGQAGYEQYF
cdr3_nt: TGTGCCACCGGACAGGCAGGATACGAGCAGTACTTC

j_call: TRBJ2-5
v_call: TRBV7-3
clone_size: .
d_call: .
cdr3_aa: CASSPRQLETQYF
cdr3_nt: TGTGCCAGCAGCCCCAGACAGCTAGAGACCCAGTACTTC

j_call: TRBJ1-6
v_call: TRBV13
clone_size: .
d_call: TRBD1
cdr3_aa: CASSLGGTGRSPLHF
cdr3_nt: TGTGCCAGCAGCTTAGGAGGGACAGGGCGCTCACCCCTCCACTTT

j_call: TRBJ1-1
v_call: TRBV4-2
clone_size: .
d_call: TRBD1
cdr3_aa: CASSPRYGQVTEAFF
cdr3_nt: TGTGCCAGCAGCCCCCGTTACGGACAGGTGACTGAAGCTTTCTTT

j_call: TRBJ2-5
v_call: TRBV9
clone_size: .
d_call: .
cdr3_aa: CASSNREETQYF
cdr3_nt: TGTGCCAGCAGCAATAGAGAAGAGACCCAGTACTTC

j_call: TRBJ2-6
v_call: TRBV19
clone_size: few
d_call: .
cdr3_aa: CASSAAGANVLTF
cdr3_nt: TGTGCCAGTAGTGCAGCTGGGGCCAACGTCCTGACTTTC

j_call: TRBJ2-3
v_call: TRBV19
clone_size: .
d_call: .
cdr3_aa: CASSIGAFSTDTQYF
cdr3_nt: TGTGCCAGTAGTATAGGAGCGTTTAGCACAGATACGCAGTATTTT

j_call: TRBJ2-7
v_call: TRBV27
clone_size: .
d_call: TRBD2
cdr3_aa: CAGPKGLAGASSYEQYF
cdr3_nt: TGTGCCGGCCCAAAAGGACTAGCGGGGGCCTCTTCCTACGAGCAGTACTTC

j_call: TRBJ1-6
v_call: TRBV2
clone_size: few
d_call: .
cdr3_aa: CASRKEGNSYNSPLHF
cdr3_nt: TGTGCCAGCAGGAAGGAGGGAAACTCCTATAATTCACCCCTCCACTTT

j_call: TRBJ1-2
v_call: TRBV18
clone_size: .
d_call: .
cdr3_aa: CASSLLGEGYGYTF
cdr3_nt: TGTGCCAGCTCACTTCTTGGAGAAGGCTATGGCTACACCTTC

j_call: TRBJ1-4
v_call: TRBV9
clone_size: .
d_call: .
cdr3_aa: CASSVGQGTNEKLFF
cdr3_nt: TGTGCCAGCAGCGTAGGCCAGGGAACTAATGAAAAACTGTTTTTT

j_call: TRBJ1-3
v_call: TRBV7-2
clone_size: .
d_call: .
cdr3_aa: CASSLVGSFGGNTIYF
cdr3_nt: TGTGCCAGCAGCTTAGTTGGGTCATTCGGGGGAAACACCATATATTTT

j_call: TRBJ2-7
v_call: TRBV15
clone_size: .
d_call: .
cdr3_aa: CATSNQSQSRKFHEQYF
cdr3_nt: TGTGCCACCAGCAACCAGTCGCAGTCCCGAAAGTTTCACGAGCAGTACTTC

j_call: TRBJ1-3
v_call: TRBV2
clone_size: .
d_call: .
cdr3_aa: CASREGNTIYF
cdr3_nt: TGTGCCAGCAGGGAGGGAAACACCATATATTTT

j_call: TRBJ1-2
v_call: TRBV3-1/TRBV3-2
clone_size: few
d_call: .
cdr3_aa: CASSRSTDYGYTF
cdr3_nt: TGTGCCAGCAGCCGTTCGACAGACTATGGCTACACCTTC

j_call: TRBJ2-2
v_call: TRBV10-3
clone_size: .
d_call: TRBD1
cdr3_aa: CAISDWTGGWTGELFF
cdr3_nt: TGTGCCATCAGTGACTGGACAGGGGGTTGGACCGGGGAGCTGTTTTTT

j_call: TRBJ2-1
v_call: TRBV4-3
clone_size: .
d_call: .
cdr3_aa: CASSQVGSGPKFF
cdr3_nt: TGCGCCAGCAGCCAAGTCGGGTCCGGTCCGAAGTTCTTC

j_call: TRBJ2-5
v_call: TRBV3-1/TRBV3-2
clone_size: .
d_call: TRBD1
cdr3_aa: CASSLSGTGIQETQYF
cdr3_nt: TGTGCCAGCAGCCTATCCGGGACAGGGATCCAAGAGACCCAGTACTTC

j_call: TRBJ2-3
v_call: TRBV6-6
clone_size: .
d_call: .
cdr3_aa: CASTPPGVPDTQYF
cdr3_nt: TGTGCCAGCACCCCTCCAGGGGTGCCAGATACGCAGTATTTT

j_call: TRBJ1-6
v_call: TRBV7-2
clone_size: once
d_call: .
cdr3_aa: CASSLDGSAGALHF
cdr3_nt: TGTGCCAGCAGCTTAGATGGTTCCGCCGGGGCCCTCCACTTT